This T cell receptor (beta chain) was sequenced for a study of graft-versus-host responses after intestinal transplantation (dated by TCRdb to 2020 to 2023). Concerning the study at large: Multivisceral, liver-intestinal, or isolated intestinal transplants were received by the recipients. Graft-versus-host and host-versus-graft alloreactive T cell clones were tracked in the graft, circulation and bone marrow after intestinal transplantation using bulk TCR-beta CDR3 sequencing. Rather than going through the commercial service, samples from a few later patients were sequenced in-house on an Illumina MiSeq and processed with MiXCR. The cohort enrolled 24 intestinal transplant recipients, one of whom was a retransplant, and 3 patients without pretransplant specimens were excluded. A peak of at least 4% donor T cells among recipient peripheral blood mononuclear cells was the definition used for donor T cell macrochimerism. Anti-thymocyte globulin induction was given to all recipients, followed by maintenance tacrolimus and steroids for 3 to 4 years. Alloreactive clones were identified by sequencing pre-transplant mixed lymphocyte reaction products and comparing them with unstimulated pre-transplant donor and recipient T cells.

Findings and caveats that apply to the study as a whole: GvH clones turned up in recipient bone marrow, with some appearing earlier in ileal mucosa or blood, a pattern consistent with an intestinal mucosal origin. Conclusions were limited by the relatively low number and heterogeneity of intestinal transplant patients. High GvH to HvG T cell clonal ratios were observed in the allografts of patients with donor T cell macrochimerism. Early after transplant, peak levels of circulating GvH clones were found to be associated with declines in HvG clones.

The receptor library was made with the immunoSEQ multiplex PCR assay. For most patients, genomic DNA was isolated with the Qiagen DNeasy Blood and Tissue Kit and shipped frozen to Adaptive Biotechnologies for TCR sequencing. For most patients, high-throughput TCR-beta CDR3 sequencing of genomic DNA was performed by Adaptive Biotechnologies. The study's own analysis went as follows. Adaptive's ImmunoSEQ software supplied the TCR sequencing data for 18 patients, while MiXCR and VDJtools were used to process a few other patients. CD4 versus CD8 sorting errors were corrected by removing sequences found in both subsets at a frequency ratio below 5:1. CDR3 nucleotide sequences shared by donor and recipient were removed because the origin of these sequences could not be assigned. Alloreactive clones required at least 2-fold expansion over unstimulated cells and minimum CFSE-low frequency of 0.002% (template counts) or 0.001% (read counts). Clones detected in sequenced pre-transplant spleen, lymph node, or MLR CFSE-low populations of the donor or recipient were defined as mappable. Cumulative frequency of alloreactive clones was calculated as a percentage of all sequences weighted by copy number. Drawn from immuneACCESS, this table holds only the in-frame rearrangements with V and J called that TCRdb kept. Clones are partly lost; checked studies trace under half to an unresolved V gene and leave the rest unexplained. V and J calls and clone size are given by that table; D and trimming were obtained from the DNA. The sample includes 80,000 to 95,000 clones, with about 88% observed a single time. More than 0.25% of the sample comes from the top ten.

Germline trimming amounts to 5 bases on V and 13 bases on J, with 19 as the count of junction bases outside the gene matches. From the germline V gene, CDR1 is SGHTA and CDR2 is FQGNSA. Counted from cysteine to phenylalanine, this CDR3 has 16 amino acids. Solely the CDR3 DNA is kept, with 48 bases framed from the first base. The time point label here, explained by the study, means: cells obtained before transplantation from donor or recipient. CD3+CD4+ and CD3+CD8+ populations were FACS-sorted from unstimulated pre-transplant donor and recipient cells taken from spleen or lymph nodes. This clone showed up just once. Its cognate antigen has yet to be identified. Base qualities were left out, and no much larger clone turns up one base away.

Sequencing was performed on unstimulated CD4+ T cells sorted from spleen or lymph node cells, taken before transplant. This clonotype was sampled from a human donor who was the organ donor for an intestinal transplant. Rearrangement joined TRBV7-2 to TRBJ2-1; the central 8 bases match TRBD1. CDR3 protein: CASSAGQGAPSDTQFF. Read as DNA, the sequence is TGTGCCAGCAGCGCAGGACAGGGTGCGCCGTCCGACACACAGTTCTTC.